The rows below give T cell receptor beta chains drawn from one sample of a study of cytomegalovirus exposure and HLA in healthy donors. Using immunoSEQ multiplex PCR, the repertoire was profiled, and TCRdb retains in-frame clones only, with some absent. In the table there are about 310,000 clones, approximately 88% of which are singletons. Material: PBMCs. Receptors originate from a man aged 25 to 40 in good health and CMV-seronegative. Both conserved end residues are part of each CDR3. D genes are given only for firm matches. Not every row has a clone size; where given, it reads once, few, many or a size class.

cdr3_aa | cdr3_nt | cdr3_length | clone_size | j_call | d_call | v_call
CASRGQPYEQYF | TGTGCCAGCAGGGGGCAGCCCTACGAGCAGTACTTC | 12 | few | TRBJ2-7 | - | TRBV27
CATSRGGEWDNEQFF | TGTGCCACCAGCAGAGGTGGGGAGTGGGACAATGAGCAGTTCTTC | 15 | few | TRBJ2-1 | - | TRBV15
CASSYFGGNNSPLHF | TGTGCCAGCAGTTACTTCGGCGGAAATAATTCACCCCTCCACTTT | 15 | - | TRBJ1-6 | - | TRBV6-5
CASSAGQGRNTEAFF | TGTGCCAGCAGTGCCGGACAGGGGAGGAACACTGAAGCTTTCTTT | 15 | - | TRBJ1-1 | TRBD1 | TRBV6-6
CASSLEGAGASDTQYF | TGTGCCAGCAGCTTAGAGGGAGCGGGGGCCTCAGATACGCAGTATTTT | 16 | - | TRBJ2-3 | TRBD2 | TRBV7-8
CAITGRVDTEAFF | TGTGCCATCACGGGCAGGGTGGACACTGAAGCTTTCTTT | 13 | - | TRBJ1-1 | - | TRBV6-1
CASSLRASGGSNTQYF | TGTGCCAGCAGCTTAAGGGCTAGCGGGGGGTCTAATACGCAGTATTTT | 16 | once | TRBJ2-3 | TRBD2 | TRBV7-8
CSARETIAKNIQYF | TGCAGCGCCCGGGAGACAATAGCCAAAAACATTCAGTACTTC | 14 | - | TRBJ2-4 | - | TRBV29-1
CASSLGGRGLLTGELFF | TGTGCCAGCAGCTTAGGAGGGCGGGGGCTCCTCACCGGGGAGCTGTTTTTT | 17 | - | TRBJ2-2 | - | TRBV11-2
CASSPTGTVGKLFF | TGTGCCAGCAGCCCAACCGGGACAGTGGGGAAACTGTTTTTT | 14 | - | TRBJ1-4 | TRBD1 | TRBV5-5
CASTTGQGAYEQYF | TGTGCCAGTACCACCGGACAGGGGGCGTACGAGCAGTACTTC | 14 | - | TRBJ2-7 | TRBD1 | TRBV19
CASAGGGAGTGELFF | TGTGCCAGCGCCGGCGGGGGGGCCGGGACCGGGGAGCTGTTTTTT | 15 | - | TRBJ2-2 | TRBD2 | TRBV9
CASSLSSYSGANVLTF | TGTGCCAGCAGTTTGTCGTCGTACTCTGGGGCCAACGTCCTGACTTTC | 16 | - | TRBJ2-6 | - | TRBV27
CASSLGIIDRAIYEQYF | TGCGCCAGCAGCTTGGGAATCATAGACAGGGCTATCTACGAGCAGTACTTC | 17 | once | TRBJ2-7 | TRBD1 | TRBV5-1
CASSAGGGQGPPSMSFGQYF | TGCGCCAGCAGTGCCGGTGGGGGACAGGGCCCCCCTTCGATGTCCTTCGGGCAGTACTTC | 20 | - | TRBJ2-7 | TRBD1 | TRBV10-1
CASSPIEAFF | TGTGCCAGTTCCCCAATTGAAGCTTTCTTT | 10 | - | TRBJ1-1 | - | TRBV7-9
CATSRDSSGLPFF | TGTGCCACCAGCAGAGATTCCTCGGGTTTACCTTTCTTT | 13 | once | TRBJ1-1 | - | TRBV15
CASSPRTSGDTGELFF | TGCGCCAGCAGCCCCCGGACTAGCGGGGACACCGGGGAGCTGTTTTTT | 16 | - | TRBJ2-2 | TRBD2 | TRBV4-1
CASSTGTAWENTGELFF | TGTGCCAGTAGTACAGGGACTGCCTGGGAGAACACCGGGGAGCTGTTTTTT | 17 | - | TRBJ2-2 | - | TRBV19
CASSEYNGGRDTQYF | TGTGCCAGCAGTGAATATAACGGGGGGAGAGATACGCAGTATTTT | 15 | - | TRBJ2-3 | TRBD2 | TRBV2
CASSLSGVAYEQYF | TGTGCCAGCAGCTTATCAGGGGTAGCCTACGAGCAGTACTTC | 14 | - | TRBJ2-7 | - | TRBV7-9
CASSPELGQGVYGYTF | TGTGCCAGCTCACCAGAATTGGGACAGGGGGTATATGGCTACACCTTC | 16 | many | TRBJ1-2 | TRBD1 | TRBV18
CASRLNRGSGNTIYF | TGTGCCAGCAGGCTGAACCGCGGGTCGGGAAACACCATATATTTT | 15 | - | TRBJ1-3 | - | TRBV6-5
CASGRANQAFF | TGTGCTAGTGGGCGCGCCAATCAAGCTTTCTTT | 11 | few | TRBJ1-1 | - | TRBV12-5
CASSSRGWRLNTEAFF | TGTGCCAGCAGCTCCCGGGGTTGGAGACTGAACACTGAAGCTTTCTTT | 16 | - | TRBJ1-1 | - | TRBV5-6
CSRSSGSSYNEQFF | TGCAGCCGCTCTAGCGGTAGCTCCTACAATGAGCAGTTCTTC | 14 | - | TRBJ2-1 | TRBD2 | TRBV29-1
CASSELRLQGLSQPQHF | TGTGCCAGCAGTGAACTACGGTTGCAGGGGTTGAGTCAGCCCCAGCATTTT | 17 | - | TRBJ1-5 | - | TRBV6-1
CASSDTVNTEAFF | TGTGCCAGCAGCGACACAGTGAACACTGAAGCTTTCTTT | 13 | - | TRBJ1-1 | - | TRBV6-1
CAISTGTGLEKLFF | TGTGCCATCAGTACCGGGACAGGGCTGGAAAAACTGTTTTTT | 14 | - | TRBJ1-4 | TRBD1 | TRBV10-3
CASSEGAGGFQETQYF | TGTGCCAGCAGTGAAGGAGCGGGGGGATTCCAAGAGACCCAGTACTTC | 16 | - | TRBJ2-5 | TRBD2 | TRBV2
CASNLGGKQTHSNQPQHF | TGTGCCAGCAACCTTGGAGGGAAACAGACCCATAGCAATCAGCCCCAGCATTTT | 18 | - | TRBJ1-5 | - | TRBV27
CASSQTSGGWDTQYF | TGTGCCAGCAGCCAGACTAGCGGGGGGTGGGATACGCAGTATTTT | 15 | - | TRBJ2-3 | TRBD2 | TRBV9
CASSSRDRGLSDYGYTF | TGTGCCAGCAGCTCCCGGGACAGGGGGCTTTCAGACTATGGCTACACCTTC | 17 | - | TRBJ1-2 | TRBD1 | TRBV7-2
CASSLDQGGLNQPQHF | TGTGCCAGCAGCTTAGACCAGGGGGGCCTCAATCAGCCCCAGCATTTT | 16 | - | TRBJ1-5 | TRBD1 | TRBV7-6
CASSQDRTGYEQYF | TGCGCCAGCAGCCAAGATCGTACAGGGTACGAGCAGTACTTC | 14 | - | TRBJ2-7 | - | TRBV4-3
CASRTITGLDTEAFF | TGTGCCAGCAGAACCATAACAGGGCTGGACACTGAAGCTTTCTTT | 15 | - | TRBJ1-1 | - | TRBV4-2
CASSISDQDRGSNQPQHF | TGTGCCAGTAGTATCTCGGATCAGGACAGGGGGTCCAATCAGCCCCAGCATTTT | 18 | - | TRBJ1-5 | TRBD1 | TRBV19
CASSPEETQYF | TGTGCCAGCAGCCCGGAAGAGACCCAGTACTTC | 11 | - | TRBJ2-5 | - | TRBV11-2
CASLNVRGAGELFF | TGTGCCAGCCTCAATGTGCGGGGGGCCGGGGAGCTGTTTTTT | 14 | - | TRBJ2-2 | TRBD2 | TRBV5-4
CASSKGTSGGDNEQFF | TGTGCCAGCAGCAAAGGGACTAGCGGGGGTGACAATGAGCAGTTCTTC | 16 | - | TRBJ2-1 | TRBD2 | TRBV7-7
CASSTDRLNTEAFF | TGTGCCAGCAGCACGGACAGACTAAACACTGAAGCTTTCTTT | 14 | - | TRBJ1-1 | - | TRBV6-1
CASSYSRGIAGNTIYF | TGTGCCAGCAGTTACTCGCGGGGTATCGCTGGAAACACCATATATTTT | 16 | - | TRBJ1-3 | - | TRBV6-5
CASSSGQGDYGYTF | TGTGCCAGCAGCTCGGGACAGGGGGACTATGGCTACACCTTC | 14 | many | TRBJ1-2 | TRBD1 | TRBV7-8
CASRETGLDVYNEQFF | TGTGCCAGCAGGGAGACGGGACTAGACGTCTACAATGAGCAGTTCTTC | 16 | - | TRBJ2-1 | TRBD2 | TRBV2
CASSFSGDGYTF | TGTGCCAGCAGTTTTTCAGGGGATGGCTACACCTTC | 12 | - | TRBJ1-2 | - | TRBV27
CASRNGGMHGYTF | TGCGCCAGCAGGAACGGGGGGATGCATGGCTACACCTTC | 13 | - | TRBJ1-2 | - | TRBV5-1
CASRGDRAGANVLTF | TGCGCCAGCAGGGGGGACAGGGCTGGGGCCAACGTCCTGACTTTC | 15 | - | TRBJ2-6 | TRBD1 | TRBV5-1
CASSGVGGEAFF | TGTGCCAGTAGCGGGGTAGGGGGTGAAGCTTTCTTT | 12 | once | TRBJ1-1 | - | TRBV19
CASRVSGGAHNEQFF | TGTGCCAGCAGGGTTAGCGGGGGCGCTCACAATGAGCAGTTCTTC | 15 | - | TRBJ2-1 | TRBD2 | TRBV6-5
CASSLAQGWRDTQYF | TGTGCCAGCAGCTTAGCGCAGGGGTGGAGAGATACGCAGTATTTT | 15 | - | TRBJ2-3 | - | TRBV11-2
CASKRQGQTNEKLFF | TGTGCCAGTAAAAGACAGGGTCAAACTAATGAAAAACTGTTTTTT | 15 | - | TRBJ1-4 | TRBD1 | TRBV19
CASSRQQGLDQPQHF | TGTGCCAGCAGCCGCCAACAGGGATTAGATCAGCCCCAGCATTTT | 15 | few | TRBJ1-5 | - | TRBV7-7